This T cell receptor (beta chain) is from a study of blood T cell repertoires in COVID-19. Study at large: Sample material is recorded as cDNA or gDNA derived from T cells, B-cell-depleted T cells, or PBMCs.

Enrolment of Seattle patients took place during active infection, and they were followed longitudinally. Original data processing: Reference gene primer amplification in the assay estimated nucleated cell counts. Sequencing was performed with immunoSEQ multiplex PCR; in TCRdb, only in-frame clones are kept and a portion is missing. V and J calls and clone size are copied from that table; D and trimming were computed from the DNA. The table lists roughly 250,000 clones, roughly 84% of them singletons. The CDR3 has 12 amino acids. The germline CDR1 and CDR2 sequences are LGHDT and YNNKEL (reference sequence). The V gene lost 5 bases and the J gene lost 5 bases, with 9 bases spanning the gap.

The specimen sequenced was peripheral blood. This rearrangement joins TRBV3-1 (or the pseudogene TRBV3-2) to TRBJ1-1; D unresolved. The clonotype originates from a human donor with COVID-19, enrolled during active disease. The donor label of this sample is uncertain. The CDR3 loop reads CASSAGRTEAFF. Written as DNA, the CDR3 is TGTGCCAGCAGCGCGGGCAGGACTGAAGCTTTCTTT.